One and the same sample provided the 27 T cell receptor beta chains below, sequenced in a study of blood T cell repertoires in COVID-19. Here immunoSEQ multiplex PCR was the method, and the copy in TCRdb shows in-frame clones only, minus some. The table lists a few hundred thousand clones, 88% of them singletons. The sequenced sample was PBMCs or T cells enriched from blood (not recorded which). These receptors were obtained from a woman in her sixties in a cohort exposed to, infected with or recovered from COVID-19 (not recorded which).

The rearrangement joins TRBV15 to TRBJ1-4, with 8 bases matching TRBD1. Germline-derived CDR1 and CDR2 are LNHNV and YYDKDF (reference sequence). This CDR3 contains 18 residues. The junction had 6 bases not matched to a gene; V was cut back by 0 bases and J by 0 bases. CDR3 coding DNA: TGTGCCACCAGCAGAGAGGCCGGGACAGGCACAACTAATGAAAAACTGTTTTTT. It encodes CATSREAGTGTTNEKLFF.

The CDR3 coding sequence is TGTGCCTGGAGCGCCGGGACAGGGGGCCTCTATGGCTACACCTTC. Its protein is CAWSAGTGGLYGYTF. The rearrangement uses TRBV30 and TRBJ1-2; TRBD1 matches 12 bases. The CDR3 covers 15 residues. Germline values: CDR1 GTSNPN, CDR2 SVGIG (reference sequence). J was trimmed by 4 bases and V by 3 bases; bases with no gene match: 6.

Concerning this clone itself: An end of the junction differs from the germline gene, which may be a read error. V usage is TRBV7-7 and J usage is TRBJ2-7; 10 positions agree with TRBD1. The CDR3 length is 15 residues. In germline, CDR1 is SSHAT, CDR2 FNYEAQ (reference sequence). CDR3 region: CASSPLQGTGDEQYF. The CDR3 DNA reads as TGTGCTAGCAGCCCCCTCCAAGGGACAGGGGACGAGCAGTACTTC.

The rearrangement uses TRBV28 and TRBJ2-2, with D possibly being TRBD1 (7 bases). The CDR3 has 16 residues. Germline V lookup: CDR1 MDHEN, CDR2 SYDVKM. V lost 0 bases and J 3 bases, leaving 11 bases between the germline ends. The CDR3 DNA sequence: TGTGCCAGCAGTTTATGGGAGGGGGCGGACACCGGGGAGCTGTTTTTT. It specifies CASSLWEGADTGELFF.

The chain recombines TRBV7-9 with TRBJ1-2; 9 bases line up with TRBD1. Unmatched junction bases numbered 7, after V lost 4 bases and J lost 4 bases. The CDR3 spans 15 residues. Germline CDR1 SEHNR, CDR2 FQNEAQ (reference sequence). The CDR3 coding sequence is TGTGCCAGCAGCTGGCCGGGACAGGGAGTCTATGGCTACACCTTC. Protein: CASSWPGQGVYGYTF.

The chain couples TRBV24-1 to TRBJ2-7; 7 bases agree with TRBD1. This CDR3 spans 14 amino acids. The J segment lost 3 bases and the V segment lost 4 bases, leaving 5 bases of the junction unmatched. CDR1 KGHDR and CDR2 SFDVKD come from the germline V gene. CDR3 nucleotides: TGTGCCACCAGTGACGCTGACAGGGACTACGAGCAGTACTTC. As protein: CATSDADRDYEQYF.

This sequence joins TRBV2 and TRBJ2-7; tentative D call: TRBD2 (5 bases). The V end was cut by 6 bases, the J end by 0 bases, with 15 bases between. CDR3 length: 15 residues. The germline V gene has CDR1 SNHLY and CDR2 FYNNEI. The CDR3 DNA reads as TGTGCCAGCAGACTCGGACTCGTTGACTCCTACGAGCAGTACTTC. This codes for CASRLGLVDSYEQYF.

The chain links TRBV10-3 to TRBJ2-3, with D tentatively TRBD2 (5 bases). The CDR3 spans 13 residues. Germline CDR1 and CDR2: ENHRY and SYGVKD. V was pared by 6 bases and J by 1 base, with 8 bases between. This CDR3 is CAIRGEGTDTQYF. CDR3 coding DNA: TGTGCCATCAGGGGAGAAGGCACAGATACGCAGTATTTT.

The gene calls are TRBV5-1 and TRBJ1-2, with 7 bases fitting TRBD1. CDR1 is SGHRS, CDR2 YFSETQ, per germline. The CDR3 sequence is 14 residues long. V trimming: 4 bases; J trimming: 3 bases; junction bases outside the gene matches: 6. The CDR3 loop is CASSRQGLDYGYTF. DNA of the CDR3: TGCGCCAGCAGCCGACAGGGATTGGACTATGGCTACACCTTC.

This clone appeared a single time. The chain has TRBV7-3 and TRBJ2-1, with 12 bases that match TRBD2. CDR3 length: 15 residues. J was trimmed by 6 bases and V by 2 bases; bases with no gene match: 2. Looked up from germline, CDR1 is SGHTA and CDR2 is FQGTGA. Written as DNA, the CDR3 is TGTGCCAGCAGCTTACTAGCGGGAGGGGGCAATGAGCAGTTCTTC. It encodes CASSLLAGGGNEQFF. Supplemented by reference TRBV7-3 and TRBJ2-1, the full variable domain reads GAGVSQTPSNKVTEKGKYVELRCDPISGHTALYWYRQSLGQGPEFLIYFQGTGAADDSGLPNDRFFAVRPEGSVSTLKIQRTERGDSAVYLCASSLLAGGGNEQFFGPGTRLTVL.

The rearrangement links TRBV10-3 to TRBJ2-5; tentative D call: TRBD2 (5 bases). CDR3 length: 13 residues. V was pared by 5 bases and J by 1 base, with 8 bases between. The germline CDR1 and CDR2 sequences are ENHRY and SYGVKD. CDR3 sequence: CAISLGLQETQYF. The CDR3 DNA follows: TGTGCCATCAGTCTCGGACTCCAAGAGACCCAGTACTTC.

DNA of the CDR3: TGTGCCAGCAATCCTAACAGGGCTTCCTACGAGCAGTACTTC. Amino acid sequence: CASNPNRASYEQYF. This chain links TRBV27 with TRBJ2-7, with D possibly TRBD1 on 6 matching bases. Trimming stripped 7 bases from V and 1 base from J, with 14 bases between. Per the germline V gene, CDR1 is MNHEY and CDR2 is SMNVEV (reference sequence). CDR3 length: 14 amino acids.

The count of this clone is one. The chain joins TRBV27 to TRBJ2-3; 8 nucleotides agree with TRBD2. Germline V gene lookup returns CDR1 MNHEY and CDR2 SMNVEV (reference sequence). This CDR3 region has 14 residues. J lost 5 bases, V lost 3 bases, and 4 bases had no gene match. Written as DNA, the CDR3 is TGTGCCAGCAGTTTGAGCGGGAGTGGAGATACGCAGTATTTT. Protein: CASSLSGSGDTQYF.

The chain has TRBV27 and TRBJ1-6; no reliable D call. The V end lost 5 bases, the J end lost 3 bases, and 5 bases lay between the germline ends. This CDR3 contains 13 residues. Germline-derived CDR1 and CDR2 are MNHEY and SMNVEV (reference sequence). CDR3 sequence (DNA): TGTGCCAGCAGTCCTTTCTATAATTCACCCCTCCACTTT. Encoded protein: CASSPFYNSPLHF.

The V gene is TRBV13, the J gene TRBJ2-5; a possible D gene is TRBD2 (5 bases). V dropped 2 bases and J dropped 7 bases, with 8 bases sitting between them. The CDR3 totals 12 residues. The germline V gene encodes CDR1 PRHDT and CDR2 FYEKMQ (reference sequence). The CDR3 DNA sequence: TGTGCCAGCAGCTTAAAGGCGGGGACCCAGTACTTC. Residues: CASSLKAGTQYF.

The chain combines TRBV6-5 with TRBJ2-7; 7 bases are a match to TRBD2. CDR3 length equals 15 residues. V shed 6 bases, J shed 0 bases, and the junction held 8 bases outside the gene matches. CDR1 is MNHEY, CDR2 SVGAGI, per germline. CDR3 sequence: CASRRGGRVSYEQYF. The CDR3 DNA sequence: TGTGCCAGCAGACGGGGAGGGAGGGTCTCCTACGAGCAGTACTTC.

The rearrangement uses TRBV21-1 and TRBJ2-1; the table's D call, TRBD2, has no DNA check behind it. TRBV21-1 is given as a pseudogene. This CDR3 region has 16 residues. CDR3 in DNA: TGTGCCAGCAGCAAAGTAAGGGTAGCGGAGCACAATGAGCAGTTCTTC. Its translation: CASSKVRVAEHNEQFF.

This clone occurred a few times. The chain combines TRBV6-4 with TRBJ2-7; TRBD1 matches at 11 bases. Germline values: CDR1 MRHNA, CDR2 SNTAGT. V trimming: 3 bases; J trimming: 2 bases; junction bases outside the gene matches: 0. The CDR3 length is 14 residues. CDR3 region: CASSEGQGAYEQYF. CDR3 in DNA: TGTGCCAGCAGTGAGGGACAGGGGGCCTACGAGCAGTACTTC.

The rearrangement links TRBV27 to TRBJ1-5; 9 bases align to TRBD1. After removal of 3 bases from V and 6 bases from J, the junction contained 12 bases not matched to a gene. CDR3 length equals 17 residues. CDR1 is MNHEY and CDR2 is SMNVEV in the germline V gene (reference sequence). CDR3 DNA: TGTGCCAGCAGTTTCCGAACAGGGGGCGCAGGGGGTCAGCCCCAGCATTTT. Protein sequence: CASSFRTGGAGGQPQHF.

The gene calls are TRBV2 and TRBJ2-3, with D uncertain. Trimming stripped 2 bases from V and 4 bases from J, with 19 bases between. Germline CDR1 is SNHLY and CDR2 is FYNNEI. The CDR3 covers 17 residues. The CDR3 region is CASSETVTISRPDTQYF. DNA for the CDR3: TGTGCCAGCAGTGAAACGGTAACAATTAGCCGCCCAGATACGCAGTATTTT.

The chain joins TRBV18 to TRBJ2-1, with 7 bases matching TRBD2. J was trimmed by 11 bases and V by 0 bases; bases with no gene match: 4. CDR3 length: 13 amino acids. Germline V gene lookup returns CDR1 KGHSH and CDR2 LQKENI. As DNA, the CDR3 is TGTGCCAGCTCACCACCGGGGCGGGAGAAGCAGTTCTTC. Translation gives CASSPPGREKQFF. Supplemented by reference TRBV18 and TRBJ2-1, the full variable domain reads NAGVMQNPRHLVRRRGQEARLRCSPMKGHSHVYWYRQLPEEGLKFMVYLQKENIIDESGMPKERFSAEFPKEGPSILRIQQVVRGDSAAYFCASSPPGREKQFFGPGTRLTVL.

The chain employs TRBV9 and TRBJ1-2, with 9 bases lining up with TRBD1. V trimming: 0 bases; J trimming: 4 bases; junction bases outside the gene matches: 4. The CDR3 has 15 amino acids. The germline V gene has CDR1 SGDLS and CDR2 YYNGEE. CDR3 in DNA: TGTGCCAGCAGCGTAGGAACAGGGGGCCCCTATGGCTACACCTTC. This sequence encodes CASSVGTGGPYGYTF.

The J gene is TRBJ1-1, the V gene TRBV7-9; 8 bases match TRBD1. Trimming removed 2 bases from V and 3 bases from J; junction bases left unmatched: 5. The CDR3 consists of 15 residues. In germline, CDR1 is SEHNR, CDR2 FQNEAQ (reference sequence). The CDR3 sequence is CASSLSNRGYTEAFF. For the CDR3, the DNA is TGTGCCAGCAGCTTAAGTAACAGGGGGTACACTGAAGCTTTCTTT. Complete variable domain (other parts from reference TRBV7-9 and TRBJ1-1): DTGVSQNPRHKITKRGQNVTFRCDPISEHNRLYWYRQTLGQGPEFLTYFQNEAQLEKSRLLSDRFSAERPKGSFSTLEIQRTEQGDSAMYLCASSLSNRGYTEAFFGQGTRLTVV.

The chain carries TRBV12-5 and TRBJ2-2; D not resolved. Germline V gene lookup returns CDR1 LGHNT and CDR2 FRNRAP. The CDR3 extends over 12 amino acids. The V gene lost 8 bases and the J gene lost 5 bases, with 9 bases spanning the gap. CDR3 loop: CASSQWTGELFF. The DNA of the CDR3 is TGTGCTAGTTCCCAGTGGACCGGGGAGCTGTTTTTT.

This chain connects TRBV2 to TRBJ1-6; D remains ambiguous. This CDR3 is built from 16 residues. V was trimmed by 3 bases and J by 3 bases, leaving 12 bases between them. Germline values: CDR1 SNHLY, CDR2 FYNNEI. CDR3 sequence: CASSDLRGNYNSPLHF. The CDR3 DNA reads TGTGCCAGCAGTGATCTCCGGGGTAACTATAATTCACCCCTCCACTTT. The full variable domain, with the rest looked up from reference TRBV2 and TRBJ1-6, is EPEVTQTPSHQVTQMGQEVILRCVPISNHLYFYWYRQILGQKVEFLVSFYNNEISEKSEIFDDQFSVERPDGSNFTLKIRSTKLEDSAMYFCASSDLRGNYNSPLHFGNGTRLTVT.

The CDR3: CASSLVPQGKTEAFF. The DNA of the CDR3 is TGTGCCAGCAGCTTAGTCCCACAGGGGAAAACTGAAGCTTTCTTT. V gene TRBV7-2 combines with J gene TRBJ1-1; 7 bases are a match to TRBD1. Germline CDR1 and CDR2: SGHTA and FQGNSA. V lost 1 base to trimming and J lost 5 bases; unmatched junction nucleotides: 7. The CDR3 has 15 residues.

This clone has more than one count but fewer than ten. The chain uses TRBV28 and TRBJ2-2, with TRBD2 matching 10 bases. The CDR3 totals 14 residues. Trimming took 7 bases from V and 8 from J; bases not matched to a gene: 7. The germline V gene has CDR1 MDHEN and CDR2 SYDVKM. CDR3 sequence reads: CASNSGRNRGELFF. In DNA, the CDR3 is TGTGCCAGCAATAGCGGGAGGAACCGGGGGGAGCTGTTTTTT.